Sequencing of this T cell receptor beta chain was carried out in a study of blood T cell repertoires in COVID-19. Germline assignment: CDR1 SGHVS and CDR2 FQNEAQ. This CDR3 is 13 amino acids long. The V and J ends lost 3 bases and 5 bases respectively, with 8 bases between them. Libraries were prepared by immunoSEQ multiplex PCR; TCRdb keeps only in-frame clonotypes and omits some of them. Of about 300,000 clones listed, about nine tenths are singletons. J is TRBJ1-5 and V is TRBV7-8; possibly TRBD1 for D (5 bases). The sequenced sample consisted of PBMCs or T cells enriched from blood (not recorded which). The clonotype comes from a man aged 25 to 40 who had recovered from COVID-19. CDR3 sequence: CASSFGGDQPQHF. CDR3 sequence (DNA): TGTGCCAGCAGCTTCGGGGGGGATCAGCCCCAGCATTTT.